The clone carrying this T cell receptor beta chain was observed a few times. What it binds is not known. This sample is drawn from a study of response to subunit inactivated influenza vaccine. Study-level findings and limits: It was suggested by the authors that few new T cells are recruited by each seasonal influenza vaccination.

V gave up 7 bases and J gave up 3 bases, with 20 bases separating them. This CDR3 is built from 17 residues. Per germline, CDR1 SGHDT and CDR2 YYEEEE. TCRdb processed the RT-PCR reads anew with MiXCR; each CDR3 protein has one entry. Among about 170,000 distinct CDR3 sequences listed, around 10% were seen once. The source material was CD8+ T cells sorted from PBMCs, sampled around 25 months after vaccination. The chain links TRBV5-6 to TRBJ1-6; D is uncertain. The TCR sequence derives from a man aged 45-69 years who received an inactivated influenza vaccine. As DNA, the CDR3 is TGTGCCAGCGAGGGATGGCGGGAAAGCGGCTATAATTCACCCCTCCACTTT. As protein: CASEGWRESGYNSPLHF.